What follows are 8 T cell receptor beta chains derived from one specimen sequenced in a study of blood T cell repertoires in COVID-19. TCRdb's copy holds only in-frame clones and misses some; the assay was immunoSEQ multiplex PCR. The sample has tens of thousands of clones, about 86% seen once. The sequenced sample consisted of peripheral blood. Every receptor here comes from a man between 35 and 55 years old with COVID-19, enrolled during active disease.

The CDR3 region has the DNA TGTGCCAGCAGCTTAGGGACAGGGAGTCGCGAAAAACTGTTTTTT. Translation gives CASSLGTGSREKLFF. The genes are TRBV5-5 and TRBJ1-4, with TRBD1 matching over 9 bases. The CDR3 sequence is 15 residues long. The V gene end was trimmed by 2 bases and the J gene end by 8 bases; junction bases not matched to a gene: 7. Germline assignment: CDR1 SGHKS and CDR2 YYEKEE (reference sequence).

This clone is a singleton in its sample. The V call is TRBV7-3, the J call TRBJ1-3, with D possibly being TRBD1 (5 bases). This CDR3 comprises 15 residues. Trimming stripped 7 bases from V and 3 bases from J, with 16 bases between. In germline, CDR1 is SGHTA, CDR2 FQGTGA. CDR3 in DNA: TGTGCCAGCACCCCTCCCCGCAGGGATGGAAACACCATATATTTT. Translated: CASTPPRRDGNTIYF.

In this sample, this clone turned up once. The chain uses TRBV2 and TRBJ2-7; 14 bases match TRBD2. This CDR3 region has 15 residues. Trimming took 5 bases from V and 2 from J; bases not matched to a gene: 2. The V gene's germline CDR1 is SNHLY and CDR2 FYNNEI. In DNA, the CDR3 is TGTGCCAGCAGTAGACTAGCGGGGGGGACCTACGAGCAGTACTTC. It codes for CASSRLAGGTYEQYF.

Only one count was recorded for this clone. The chain has TRBV6-5 and TRBJ1-6; D not certain. V lost 6 bases, J lost 7 bases, and 10 bases lay in between. The CDR3 has 13 residues. Germline V gives CDR1 MNHEY, CDR2 SVGAGI. This CDR3 reads CASSIDLNSPLHF. The CDR3 DNA reads as TGTGCCAGCAGCATAGACTTAAATTCACCCCTCCACTTT.

This clone was seen just once. The V and J genes are TRBV28 and TRBJ1-6, with D perhaps matching TRBD1 (6 bases). CDR3 length: 15 amino acids. Germline V gene sequence: CDR1 MDHEN, CDR2 SYDVKM. The germline V and J ends were trimmed by 8 bases and 0 bases, with 11 bases remaining between them. The CDR3 region is CASGGGSSYNSPLHF. CDR3 in DNA: TGTGCCAGCGGGGGGGGCAGCTCCTATAATTCACCCCTCCACTTT.

The J gene is TRBJ2-5, the V gene TRBV18; D uncertain. V lost 3 bases, J lost 2 bases, and 7 bases lay in between. Germline V gives CDR1 KGHSH, CDR2 LQKENI. The CDR3 is 13 amino acids. CDR3 residues: CASSPTLQETQYF. In nucleotides, the CDR3 is TGTGCCAGCTCACCGACTCTTCAAGAGACCCAGTACTTC.

The chain carries TRBV15 and TRBJ2-3; D remains ambiguous. The length of the CDR3 is 13 residues. Germline values: CDR1 LNHNV, CDR2 YYDKDF (reference sequence). The V and J ends lost 5 bases and 4 bases respectively, with 10 bases between them. Here the CDR3 DNA reads TGTGCCACCAGCCAAGCCCCGGCAGATACGCAGTATTTT. The encoded protein is CATSQAPADTQYF.

V is TRBV19 and J is TRBJ1-6, with D hard to call. CDR3 length: 17 amino acids. V was clipped by 3 bases and J by 5 bases, with 17 bases between them. Germline CDR1 reads LNHDA; CDR2 reads SQIVND (reference sequence). The CDR3 DNA is TGTGCCAGTAGTATCCCCCGACGGTCGACAAATAATTCACCCCTCCACTTT. Translation gives CASSIPRRSTNNSPLHF. Full variable domain (rest looked up from reference TRBV19 and TRBJ1-6): DGGITQSPKYLFRKEGQNVTLSCEQNLNHDAMYWYRQDPGQGLRLIYYSQIVNDFQKGDIAEGYSVSREKKESFPLTVTSAQKNPTAFYLCASSIPRRSTNNSPLHFGNGTRLTVT.